This is a list of T cell receptor beta chains from one sample in a study of cytomegalovirus exposure and HLA in healthy donors. Method: immunoSEQ multiplex PCR; TCRdb's copy keeps in-frame clones and lacks some. The sample contains 55,000 to 75,000 clones, more than 85% of which appear only once. The sequenced sample consisted of PBMCs. These receptor sequences come from a man younger than 35 in good health and CMV-seropositive. The CDR3 runs from the conserved cysteine through the conserved F or W. The order of the fields is V gene, J gene, CDR3 length, D gene, clone size, CDR3 protein, CDR3 DNA. The D gene is left open where the match is weak. Size is omitted from some rows. Given values are once, few, many or a class for expanded clones.

TRBV9	TRBJ2-1	16	TRBD1	NA	CASSVVLQGAGNEQFF	TGTGCCAGCAGCGTAGTCTTACAGGGGGCAGGAAATGAGCAGTTCTTC
TRBV9	TRBJ2-2	17	TRBD2	NA	CASSVAELAGWGRELFF	TGTGCCAGCAGCGTAGCTGAACTAGCGGGATGGGGCCGGGAGCTGTTTTTT
TRBV11-2	TRBJ2-7	12	NA	once	CASSLGPDEQYF	TGTGCCAGCAGCTTAGGGCCAGACGAGCAGTACTTC
TRBV5-1	TRBJ1-5	15	NA	NA	CASSSTGPGTDTQHF	TGCGCCAGCAGCTCCACAGGCCCAGGCACAGATACGCAGCATTTT
TRBV2	TRBJ1-2	15	NA	NA	CASSDQGGWPDGYTF	TGTGCCAGCAGTGATCAGGGTGGATGGCCGGATGGCTACACCTTC
TRBV6-4	TRBJ2-3	16	NA	once	CASSDSGDSYTDTQYF	TGTGCCAGCAGTGACTCCGGGGACTCTTACACAGATACGCAGTATTTT
TRBV30	TRBJ2-3	15	TRBD2	once	CAWKQLAGLTDTQYF	TGTGCCTGGAAACAACTAGCGGGCCTCACAGATACGCAGTATTTT
TRBV18	TRBJ2-3	14	NA	NA	CASSPPSNADTQYF	TGTGCCAGCTCACCTCCATCAAACGCGGATACGCAGTATTTT
TRBV7-2	TRBJ2-1	14	NA	once	CASSSMGVYNEQFF	TGTGCCAGCAGCTCAATGGGAGTATACAATGAGCAGTTCTTC
TRBV25-1	TRBJ1-1	13	NA	NA	CASSRTGSTEAFF	TGTGCCAGCAGCAGAACAGGTTCCACTGAAGCTTTCTTT
TRBV10-1	TRBJ2-3	15	TRBD2	NA	CASSVGTSRTDTQYF	TGCGCCAGCAGCGTTGGGACTAGCCGCACAGATACGCAGTATTTT
TRBV5-1	TRBJ2-7	14	NA	NA	CASSFDRWSYEQYF	TGCGCCAGCAGCTTCGACAGGTGGTCCTACGAGCAGTACTTC
TRBV29-1	TRBJ2-7	14	TRBD2	NA	CSALGLAGAGEQYF	TGCAGCGCCCTGGGACTAGCGGGAGCGGGGGAGCAGTACTTC
TRBV5-1	TRBJ2-3	14	NA	NA	CASSLDRVADTQYF	TGCGCCAGCAGCTTGGACAGGGTCGCAGATACGCAGTATTTT
TRBV15	TRBJ2-7	13	NA	NA	CATSRGGPGEQYF	TGTGCCACCAGCAGAGGCGGGCCGGGGGAGCAGTACTTC
TRBV6-1	TRBJ1-3	14	TRBD1	NA	CASGYRGTGNTIYF	TGTGCCAGCGGATACAGGGGCACTGGAAACACCATATATTTT
TRBV5-4	TRBJ2-7	16	TRBD2	NA	CASSQDPSGSLSEQYF	TGTGCCAGCAGCCAAGATCCTAGCGGGTCGTTATCCGAGCAGTACTTC
TRBV5-1	TRBJ2-4	16	TRBD1	NA	CASSPNPGQGRDIQYF	TGCGCCAGCAGCCCTAACCCGGGACAGGGGAGGGACATTCAGTACTTC
TRBV14	TRBJ1-1	15	NA	NA	CASSQDTGGNTEAFF	TGTGCCAGCAGCCAAGATACGGGGGGGAACACTGAAGCTTTCTTT
TRBV7-9	TRBJ2-3	16	NA	NA	CASSSPPQGWGDTQYF	TGTGCCAGCAGCTCCCCCCCCCAGGGGTGGGGAGATACGCAGTATTTT
TRBV27	TRBJ2-7	15	TRBD2	once	CASSASGARPYEQYF	TGTGCCAGCAGTGCTAGCGGTGCGAGACCCTACGAGCAGTACTTC
TRBV6-6	TRBJ2-3	15	NA	NA	CASSPRGSSTDTQYF	TGTGCCAGCAGCCCTAGGGGGAGTAGCACAGATACGCAGTATTTT
TRBV28	TRBJ2-7	14	TRBD2	NA	CASSSDSGRREQYF	TGTGCCAGCAGTTCGGACAGCGGGAGGAGGGAGCAGTACTTC
TRBV28	TRBJ2-3	20	TRBD2	NA	CASSRNRGTSGTDSTDTQYF	TGTGCCAGCAGCAGGAACAGGGGGACTAGCGGGACTGATAGCACAGATACGCAGTATTTT
TRBV10-1	TRBJ2-3	14	TRBD1	NA	CASSETGVADTQYF	TGCGCCAGCAGTGAGACAGGGGTTGCCGATACGCAGTATTTT
TRBV6-5	TRBJ1-2	13	TRBD1	NA	CASSYDRGIGYTF	TGTGCCAGCAGTTACGACAGGGGAATCGGCTACACCTTC
TRBV10-2	TRBJ2-1	10	NA	NA	CASNRDEQFF	TGCGCCAGCAACAGGGATGAGCAGTTCTTC
TRBV6-5	TRBJ2-1	13	TRBD2	NA	CATETSGRSEQFF	TGTGCCACCGAGACTAGCGGGAGGTCAGAGCAGTTCTTC
TRBV27	TRBJ1-5	16	NA	many	CASSPGTPDSNQPQHF	TGTGCCAGCAGTCCAGGGACTCCAGATAGCAATCAGCCCCAGCATTTT
TRBV30	TRBJ2-1	13	NA	NA	CAWSVGHYNEQFF	TGTGCCTGGAGTGTGGGGCACTACAATGAGCAGTTCTTC
TRBV5-1	TRBJ1-4	13	NA	NA	CASRQKGGEKLFF	TGCGCCAGCAGACAGAAGGGGGGGGAAAAACTGTTTTTT
TRBV6-5	TRBJ1-4	15	NA	NA	CASSLTTAGREKLFF	TGTGCCAGCAGTCTGACGACAGCCGGTAGAGAAAAACTGTTTTTT
TRBV19	TRBJ2-1	15	NA	NA	CASSINYGRRNEQFF	TGTGCCAGTAGCATCAACTACGGCCGGCGCAATGAGCAGTTCTTC
TRBV2	TRBJ1-1	14	NA	NA	CASSYRAMNTEAFF	TGTGCCAGCAGTTACAGGGCAATGAACACTGAAGCTTTCTTT
TRBV2	TRBJ2-7	13	TRBD2	NA	CASSGLAAYEQYF	TGTGCCAGCAGCGGACTAGCGGCCTACGAGCAGTACTTC
TRBV19	TRBJ2-7	16	TRBD2	NA	CASSIYGTSGSYEQYF	TGTGCCAGTAGTATATATGGGACTAGCGGAAGCTACGAGCAGTACTTC
TRBV15	TRBJ2-7	14	NA	NA	CATSRGGRSVEQYF	TGTGCCACCAGCAGGGGGGGACGGTCGGTCGAGCAGTACTTC
TRBV28	TRBJ1-3	14	NA	once	CASSNRDSGNTIYF	TGTGCCAGCAGTAACCGGGACTCAGGAAACACCATATATTTT
TRBV5-6	TRBJ2-1	16	TRBD1	NA	CASSLREQGPNNEQFF	TGTGCCAGCAGCTTAAGGGAACAGGGGCCTAACAATGAGCAGTTCTTC
TRBV4-2	TRBJ2-3	17	TRBD2	NA	CASSPRLAGDGTDTQYF	TGTGCCAGCAGCCCCCGGCTAGCGGGAGATGGGACAGATACGCAGTATTTT
TRBV12-5	TRBJ2-3	18	TRBD2	NA	CASGSAPAGTTNYPTQYF	TGTGCTAGTGGTTCAGCCCCTGCCGGGACTACGAATTACCCAACGCAGTATTTT
TRBV5-5	TRBJ1-1	13	NA	NA	CASSLLLRTEAFF	TGTGCCAGCAGCCTCCTTCTGCGGACTGAAGCTTTCTTT
TRBV11-3	TRBJ2-1	14	TRBD2	once	CASSSGLAGLEQFF	TGTGCCAGCAGCTCCGGTCTAGCGGGGCTGGAGCAGTTCTTC
TRBV21-1	TRBJ2-4	11	NA	NA	CASSISTRGYF	TGTGCCAGCAGCATAAGCACGAGAGGGTACTTC
TRBV7-6	TRBJ2-2	13	NA	NA	CASSLDEGGELFF	TGTGCCAGCAGCTTAGACGAGGGCGGGGAGCTGTTTTTT
TRBV5-1	TRBJ2-7	16	NA	NA	CASSSLRVALGGEQYF	TGCGCCAGCAGCTCTCTGCGGGTAGCGTTGGGTGGCGAGCAGTACTTC
TRBV10-2	TRBJ2-3	12	NA	NA	CASSAQARTQYF	TGCGCCAGCAGTGCTCAAGCTCGTACGCAGTATTTT
TRBV28	TRBJ1-5	12	TRBD1	NA	CASSSLTGGEYF	TGTGCCAGCAGTTCCCTGACAGGGGGCGAGTATTTT
TRBV6-1	TRBJ1-1	11	TRBD1	once	CASDRATEAFF	TGTGCCAGTGACAGGGCCACTGAAGCTTTCTTT
TRBV7-3	TRBJ2-7	15	TRBD2	NA	CASSLGAGGAYEQYF	TGTGCCAGCAGCTTAGGGGCGGGAGGTGCATACGAGCAGTACTTC